The entry below gives a single TCR beta chain sequence along with its context. Antigen specificity is unknown. The record originates from a study of T cell repertoires in cytomegalovirus infection. The overall study: Indications of both CMV infection and matching HLA type were provided by public TCR beta signatures.

TCRdb reprocessed the reads via MiXCR and lists one record per CDR3 protein. This sample yields more than 500,000 distinct CDR3 sequences, of which about 17% are seen a single time; around 25% belongs to the top ten. CDR1 SQVTM and CDR2 ANQGSEA come from the germline V gene. CDR3 length: 15 amino acids. Losses at the gene ends were 8 bases for V and 3 bases for J; bases not matched to a gene: 11. Study-wide results and caveats: Dominant in the ex vivo response were TCR beta clonotypes restricted by HLA-C and specific for CMV. Cumulative public TCR beta family frequency identified CMV carriers with the relevant HLA.

Sequenced input: CD8+ T cells from PBMCs. The rearrangement joins TRBV29-1 to TRBJ2-1, with 9 bases aligning to TRBD2. The clonotype originates from a human donor in good health (CMV status not recorded). Some clones in this sample may be carry-over from other donors' samples. The CDR3 region is CSPRTVAGVYNEQFF. DNA for the CDR3: TGCAGCCCCAGAACGGTAGCGGGAGTCTACAATGAGCAGTTCTTC.